One sample yielded the 13 T cell receptor beta chains listed below, sequenced in a study of T cells in localized non-small cell lung cancer. The table came from immunoSEQ multiplex PCR; TCRdb's copy has only in-frame clones and leaves some out. The repertoire holds tens of thousands of clones, with roughly nine tenths as singletons. This specimen consisted of peripheral blood, obtained before any cancer treatment. The source of these receptors is a woman aged 35-75 years with stage I lung adenocarcinoma.

The sample holds one count of this clone. The CDR3 here is CASSVRMNTEAFF. CDR3 nucleotides: TGCGCCAGCAGCGTCAGAATGAACACTGAAGCTTTCTTT. The chain carries TRBV10-2 and TRBJ1-1; D gene unclear. CDR3 length: 13 residues. CDR1 is WSHSY, CDR2 SAAADI, per germline. Trimming removed 6 bases at V and 0 bases at J, with 8 bases between.

This clone was counted once. The chain joins TRBV7-2 to TRBJ2-7, with 11 bases fitting TRBD2. Looked up from germline, CDR1 is SGHTA and CDR2 is FQGNSA. This CDR3 contains 16 residues. Losses at the gene ends were 4 bases for V and 0 bases for J; bases not matched to a gene: 5. CDR3 DNA sequence: TGTGCCAGCAGCTCAATTAGCGGGGGGGCCTCCTACGAGCAGTACTTC. Amino acid sequence: CASSSISGGASYEQYF.

This clone appeared once. The chain employs TRBV28 and TRBJ1-1; D remains unclear. CDR1 MDHEN and CDR2 SYDVKM come from the germline V gene. Between the trimmed V and J ends, which lost 2 bases and 6 bases, there was a span of 7 bases. The CDR3 length is 12 residues. This chain's CDR3 is CASSLEFAEAFF. The CDR3 DNA reads TGTGCCAGCAGTTTAGAATTTGCTGAAGCTTTCTTT.

The V gene is TRBV28, the J gene TRBJ2-6; D remains unclear. The germline V and J ends were trimmed by 2 bases and 0 bases, with 8 bases remaining between them. The CDR3 totals 16 residues. Germline V gene data show CDR1 as MDHEN and CDR2 as SYDVKM. Here the CDR3 reads CASSLGRVSGANVLTF. The CDR3 DNA sequence: TGTGCCAGCAGTTTAGGACGAGTCTCTGGGGCCAACGTCCTGACTTTC.

The rearrangement joins TRBV11-3 to TRBJ2-1, with 9 bases identical to TRBD2. The length of the CDR3 is 17 residues. Germline assignment: CDR1 SGHNT and CDR2 YENEEA. V gave up 5 bases and J gave up 5 bases; unmatched junction bases: 13. The CDR3 DNA reads TGTGCCAGCAGCCCCCGTTCGACTAGCGGACCTAACAATGAGCAGTTCTTC. Its translation is CASSPRSTSGPNNEQFF.

This chain links TRBV7-9 with TRBJ1-1, with D unresolved. V lost 0 bases and J lost 2, with 10 bases in between. CDR3 length: 15 residues. The germline V gene encodes CDR1 SEHNR and CDR2 FQNEAQ (reference sequence). The CDR3 DNA follows: TGTGCCAGCAGCTTAGCGGAGGCGTCTAACACTGAAGCTTTCTTT. The encoded protein is CASSLAEASNTEAFF.

V gene TRBV11-3 combines with J gene TRBJ2-5; D gene uncertain. Trimming cost V 3 bases and J 2 bases, with 7 bases left between them. The CDR3 covers 13 residues. The germline V gene encodes CDR1 SGHNT and CDR2 YENEEA. The CDR3 DNA reads TGTGCCAGCAGCTTTGACGGTCAAGAGACCCAGTACTTC. This encodes CASSFDGQETQYF.

CDR3 sequence (DNA): TGTGCCAGCAGGCCGGGACTGTCTGGGGAGACCCAGTACTTC. Its translation is CASRPGLSGETQYF. The rearrangement links TRBV2 to TRBJ2-5, with a tentative D call TRBD2 (6 bases). V lost 6 bases to trimming and J lost 5 bases, with 16 bases between them. CDR1 is SNHLY, CDR2 FYNNEI, per germline. The CDR3 is 14 amino acids.

The V and J genes are TRBV6-1 and TRBJ2-7, with TRBD1 identical over 9 bases. This CDR3 spans 14 amino acids. V shed 6 bases and J 5 bases; nucleotides not matched to a gene: 8. Germline V CDR1 and CDR2: MNHNS, SASEGT. CDR3 region: CASRELGQGDEQYF. In DNA, the CDR3 is TGTGCCAGCAGAGAGCTGGGACAGGGCGACGAGCAGTACTTC.

This chain links TRBV27 with TRBJ2-4; D gene ambiguous. CDR3 length equals 13 residues. Germline V gives CDR1 MNHEY, CDR2 SMNVEV (reference sequence). Deletions cut 5 bases from V and 3 bases from J, with 8 bases between. CDR3: CASSPLGKNIQYF. CDR3 coding DNA: TGTGCCAGCAGTCCTCTGGGCAAAAACATTCAGTACTTC.

The genes are TRBV6-1 and TRBJ1-2; 9 bases line up with TRBD1. V gave up 6 bases and J gave up 4 bases; unmatched junction bases: 3. Germline V lookup: CDR1 MNHNS, CDR2 SASEGT. The length of the CDR3 is 13 residues. The CDR3 DNA is TGTGCCAGCAGGGACAGGGGAAGCTATGGCTACACCTTC. Protein product: CASRDRGSYGYTF.

The sample holds a few counts of this clone. This chain joins TRBV2 and TRBJ1-1; 8 nucleotides agree with TRBD1. V gave up 9 bases and J gave up 1 base; unmatched junction bases: 4. Germline lookup yields CDR1 SNHLY and CDR2 FYNNEI. The CDR3 has 13 amino acids. The CDR3 is CARTGGGNTEAFF. The CDR3 coding sequence is TGTGCCAGAACAGGGGGAGGGAACACTGAAGCTTTCTTT.

The gene calls are TRBV5-1 and TRBJ2-1; D is unclear. The germline V and J ends were trimmed by 5 bases and 4 bases, with 7 bases remaining between them. Germline V gene lookup returns CDR1 SGHRS and CDR2 YFSETQ. This CDR3 spans 12 amino acids. DNA of the CDR3: TGCGCCAGCAGTTATCAGTACAATGAGCAGTTCTTC. Its protein is CASSYQYNEQFF.